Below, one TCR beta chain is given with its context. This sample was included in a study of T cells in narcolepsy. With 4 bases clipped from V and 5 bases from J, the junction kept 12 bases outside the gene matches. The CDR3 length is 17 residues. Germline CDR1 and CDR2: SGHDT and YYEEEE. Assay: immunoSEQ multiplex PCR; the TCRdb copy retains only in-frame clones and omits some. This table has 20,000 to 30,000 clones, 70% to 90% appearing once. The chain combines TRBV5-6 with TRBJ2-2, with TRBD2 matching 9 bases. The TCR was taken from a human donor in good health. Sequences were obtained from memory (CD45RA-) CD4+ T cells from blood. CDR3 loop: CASSLVGLATGTGELFF. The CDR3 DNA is TGTGCCAGCAGCCTCGTTGGACTAGCGACGGGAACCGGGGAGCTGTTTTTT.